The clone carrying this T cell receptor (beta chain) came up a few times. Its cognate antigen is unknown. These data originate in a study of T cells in Graves' hyperthyroidism and ophthalmopathy. General observations from the study: Most thyroid-expanded clonotypes above 0.001 were also found in blood.

The CDR3 has 14 amino acids. In germline, CDR1 is DFQATT, CDR2 SNEGSKA (reference sequence). V was pared by 5 bases and J by 0 bases, with 4 bases of the junction left unmatched. TCR beta CDR3 regions were amplified from RNA. Initially, a first-round RT-PCR of the TCR CDR3 employed the HTBI primer set. MiXCR was run by TCRdb on the multiplex PCR reads, yielding one entry per CDR3 protein. The sample lists some 550,000 distinct CDR3 sequences; roughly 15% were seen once. The source material was blood. The J gene is TRBJ1-2, the V gene TRBV20-1, with TRBD1 matching over 9 bases. The source of this sequence is a woman aged 40 to 50 with Graves' ophthalmopathy. CDR3 loop: CSAQDRGPNYGYTF. Here the CDR3 DNA reads TGCAGTGCTCAGGACAGGGGTCCTAACTATGGCTACACCTTC.